These T cell receptor beta chains were read from a single sample in a study of T cells in localized non-small cell lung cancer. Method: immunoSEQ multiplex PCR; TCRdb's copy keeps in-frame clones and lacks some. In the table there are more than 70,000 clones, approximately 84% of which are singletons. Sequenced material: peripheral blood, taken before any cancer treatment. These receptors came from a man aged 40 to 70 with stage I lung adenocarcinoma. Both conserved end residues are part of each CDR3. A D gene is named only where the DNA matches it firmly. Size tells how often a clone was seen (once, few, many) or the class of an expanded clone, and some rows leave it out.

v_call	clone_size	j_call	d_call	cdr3_nt	cdr3_aa
TRBV7-6	many	TRBJ2-2	-	TGTGCCAGCAGCCCGACGGTGAACACCGGGGAGCTGTTTTTT	CASSPTVNTGELFF
TRBV10-3	medium-sized	TRBJ2-2	-	TGTGCCATCAGGGGGGGGACAGGAGAGAACACCGGGGAGCTGTTTTTT	CAIRGGTGENTGELFF
TRBV5-1	-	TRBJ2-7	TRBD1	TGCGCCAGCAGCCTAATGCTGGGACAGGGACTAGAGCAGTACTTC	CASSLMLGQGLEQYF
TRBV5-6	-	TRBJ2-2	TRBD2	TGTGCCAGCAGCTGGGGACTAGCGGGACGTGGCACCGGGGAGCTGTTTTTT	CASSWGLAGRGTGELFF
TRBV5-1	-	TRBJ2-5	TRBD1	TGCGCCAGCAGCTTAAATAGAGGGGGCTGGCGCGAGACCCAGTACTTC	CASSLNRGGWRETQYF
TRBV10-1	-	TRBJ2-1	-	TGCGCCAGCAGTGAGCACTTATACAATGAGCAGTTCTTC	CASSEHLYNEQFF
TRBV7-6	-	TRBJ2-7	-	TGTGCCAGCAGCTTAGAGAGTAAACCGTACTACGAGCAGTACTTC	CASSLESKPYYEQYF
TRBV6-5	-	TRBJ1-1	-	TGTGCCAGCACCCCACGCCGGCAAGGAGGCACTGAAGCTTTCTTT	CASTPRRQGGTEAFF
TRBV27	-	TRBJ2-3	TRBD1	TGTGCCAGCAGTCCGCAAGGGGGCAATACGCAGTATTTT	CASSPQGGNTQYF
TRBV5-6	once	TRBJ2-3	TRBD1	TGTGCCAGCAGCTTGGTGGGACAGGGGGTGGTTGCAGATACGCAGTATTTT	CASSLVGQGVVADTQYF
TRBV18	-	TRBJ2-3	-	TGTGCCAGCTCACCAGGGAGGATCACAGATACGCAGTATTTT	CASSPGRITDTQYF
TRBV15	-	TRBJ2-3	TRBD2	TGTGCCACCAGCAGAGGAGCCAGCGGGGGATCCACTAGCACAGATACGCAGTATTTT	CATSRGASGGSTSTDTQYF
TRBV7-8	-	TRBJ2-2	TRBD2	TGTGCCAGCAGCTTCGGGGGGGCCGGCACCGGGGAGCTGTTTTTT	CASSFGGAGTGELFF
TRBV6-1	once	TRBJ2-1	TRBD2	TGTGCCAGCAGTGAGGGCGGGAGCGGGCGGAATGAGCAGTTCTTC	CASSEGGSGRNEQFF
TRBV7-9	once	TRBJ2-5	-	TGTGCCAGCAGCCCATCTTATATTTACCAAGAGACCCAGTACTTC	CASSPSYIYQETQYF
TRBV5-1	-	TRBJ2-7	TRBD2	TGCGCCAGCAGCTCCACCGGGACTAGCGGGAGTCGGCCCTACGAGCAGTACTTC	CASSSTGTSGSRPYEQYF
TRBV27	-	TRBJ2-1	-	TGTGCCAGCAGTGAGGGGGTTGAGCAGTTCTTC	CASSEGVEQFF
TRBV30	few	TRBJ1-2	-	TGTGCCTGGAGTGGGTCAGGTCGGGGGCGGAACTATGGCTACACCTTC	CAWSGSGRGRNYGYTF
TRBV6-4	few	TRBJ1-1	-	TGTGCCAGCAGTGACTCATCCGGGGGGAACACTGAAGCTTTCTTT	CASSDSSGGNTEAFF
TRBV19	-	TRBJ1-6	-	TGTGCCAGTAGTATCGGTAATTCACCCCTCCACTTT	CASSIGNSPLHF
TRBV18	-	TRBJ2-2	TRBD2	TGTGCCAGCTCTGGTACGGGACTAGCAGGCACCGGGGAGCTGTTTTTT	CASSGTGLAGTGELFF
TRBV5-1	-	TRBJ2-7	-	TGCGCCAGCAGCTTGAAGGAGGGCCACGAGCAGTACTTC	CASSLKEGHEQYF
TRBV12-5	-	TRBJ2-1	-	TGTGCTAGTGCCCCCCGGGCGAGCTCCTACAATGAGCAGTTCTTC	CASAPRASSYNEQFF
TRBV28	-	TRBJ2-7	TRBD1	TGTGCCAGCAGTTCCGCCGGACAGGGGCTATCCTACGAGCAGTACTTC	CASSSAGQGLSYEQYF
TRBV20-1	-	TRBJ2-1	TRBD2	TGCAGTGCTCCAATATCGGGGGGGCAGTTCTTC	CSAPISGGQFF
TRBV7-8	-	TRBJ2-3	TRBD2	TGTGCCAGCAGCTTATATTCCCTACGGGAGGGCCGATCAGATACGCAGTATTTT	CASSLYSLREGRSDTQYF
TRBV7-2	-	TRBJ1-4	TRBD1	TGTGCCAGCAGCCCCGGGACAGGGGTGGGCGAAAAACTGTTTTTT	CASSPGTGVGEKLFF
TRBV7-6	-	TRBJ1-4	TRBD1	TGTGCCAGCAGCACACAGGGGAATAGAGCACTGTTTTTT	CASSTQGNRALFF
TRBV25-1	many	TRBJ1-2	-	TGTGCCAGCAGTGAACAGGGAGCTAACTATGGCTACACCTTC	CASSEQGANYGYTF
TRBV30	-	TRBJ2-7	TRBD1	TGTGCCTGGAGCCTCGGGACAGCTCTCTACGAGCAGTACTTC	CAWSLGTALYEQYF
TRBV4-2	-	TRBJ2-1	-	TGTGCCAGCAGCCAGGGGGGATACAATGAGCAGTTCTTC	CASSQGGYNEQFF
TRBV5-1	-	TRBJ2-1	-	TGCGCCAGCTCTTCCGGAGCTGAGCAGTTCTTC	CASSSGAEQFF
TRBV19	-	TRBJ1-3	-	TGTGCCAGTAGTATTGCAACGGATTCTAATGGAAACACCATATATTTT	CASSIATDSNGNTIYF
TRBV9	once	TRBJ2-3	TRBD2	TGTGCCAGCAGCCCCCGAACCCTAGCGGGGGCGGATACGCAGTATTTT	CASSPRTLAGADTQYF
TRBV7-2	-	TRBJ2-3	TRBD2	TGTGCCAGCAGCTTAGGCAGCGGTAGCGGGGACGATACGCAGTATTTT	CASSLGSGSGDDTQYF
TRBV7-9	-	TRBJ2-1	TRBD2	TGTGCCAGCAGCCTGGGAGCGGGAGGCCTGTCCTCCTACAATGAGCAGTTCTTC	CASSLGAGGLSSYNEQFF
TRBV13	-	TRBJ2-3	-	TGTGCCAGCAGCCCAGGGTCCGCAGATACGCAGTATTTT	CASSPGSADTQYF
TRBV2	-	TRBJ1-4	-	TGTGCCAGCAGTGAAGCTTTTCCGGCAGGGAGGGCAACTAATGAAAAACTGTTTTTT	CASSEAFPAGRATNEKLFF
TRBV15	once	TRBJ1-1	TRBD1	TGTGCCACCAGCAGATTGGGACAGCAGATTTTTTTGAACACTGAAGCTTTCTTT	CATSRLGQQIFLNTEAFF
TRBV10-3	-	TRBJ1-2	-	TGTGCCATCAGTGAAAACTACTATGGCTACACCTTC	CAISENYYGYTF
TRBV19	-	TRBJ2-6	TRBD1	TGTGCCAGTAGTACGCCGGGACAGGACACCTCTGGGGCCAACGTCCTGACTTTC	CASSTPGQDTSGANVLTF
TRBV7-9	-	TRBJ2-1	TRBD2	TGTGCCAGCAGGGGTGGCGGGGGGGGGAATGAGCAGTTCTTC	CASRGGGGGNEQFF